This TCR beta chain was found in a study of coeliac disease. Assay: immunoSEQ multiplex PCR; the TCRdb copy retains only in-frame clones and omits some. The sample lists over a thousand clones; 80% to 90% were seen once. V was pared by 5 bases and J by 0 bases, with 7 bases between. CDR3 length: 14 amino acids. Germline V CDR1 and CDR2: LNHDA, SQIVND (reference sequence). V and J are TRBV19 and TRBJ2-2, with D perhaps matching TRBD1 (5 bases). The sequence derives from a young woman with active celiac disease. The sequencing input was lymphocytes from the gut lamina propria. CDR3 nucleotides: TGTGCCAGTAGTGTGGGGCCGAACACCGGGGAGCTGTTTTTT. Protein sequence: CASSVGPNTGELFF.